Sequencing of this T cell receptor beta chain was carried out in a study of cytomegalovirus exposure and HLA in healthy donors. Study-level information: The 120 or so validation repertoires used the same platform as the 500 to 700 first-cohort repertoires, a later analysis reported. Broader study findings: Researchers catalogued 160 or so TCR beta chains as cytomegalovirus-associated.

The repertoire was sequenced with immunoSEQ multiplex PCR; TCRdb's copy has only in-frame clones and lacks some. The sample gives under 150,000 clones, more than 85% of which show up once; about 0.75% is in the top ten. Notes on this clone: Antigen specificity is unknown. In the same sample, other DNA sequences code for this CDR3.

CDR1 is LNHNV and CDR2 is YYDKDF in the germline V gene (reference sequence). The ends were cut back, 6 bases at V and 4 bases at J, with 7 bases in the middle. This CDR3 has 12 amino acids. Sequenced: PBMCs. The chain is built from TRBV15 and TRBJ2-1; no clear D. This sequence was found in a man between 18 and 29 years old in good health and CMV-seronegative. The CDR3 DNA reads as TGTGCCACCAGTTCAGGTTACAATGAGCAGTTCTTC. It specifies CATSSGYNEQFF.